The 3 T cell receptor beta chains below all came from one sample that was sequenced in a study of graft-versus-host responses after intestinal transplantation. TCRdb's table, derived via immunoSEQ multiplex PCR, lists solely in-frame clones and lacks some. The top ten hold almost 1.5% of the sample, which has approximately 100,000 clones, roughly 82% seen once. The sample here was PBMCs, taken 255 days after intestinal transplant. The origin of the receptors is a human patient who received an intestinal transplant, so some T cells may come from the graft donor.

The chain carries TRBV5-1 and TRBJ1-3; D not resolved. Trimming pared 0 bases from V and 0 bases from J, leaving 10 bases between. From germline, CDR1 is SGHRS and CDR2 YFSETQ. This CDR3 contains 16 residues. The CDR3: CASSLELGGSGNTIYF. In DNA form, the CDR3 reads TGCGCCAGCAGCTTGGAACTCGGCGGCTCTGGAAACACCATATATTTT.

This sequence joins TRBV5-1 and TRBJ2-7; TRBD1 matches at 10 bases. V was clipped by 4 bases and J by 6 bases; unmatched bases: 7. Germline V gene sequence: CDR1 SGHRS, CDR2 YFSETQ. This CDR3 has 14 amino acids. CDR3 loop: CASSTGTGAGEQYF. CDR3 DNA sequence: TGCGCCAGCAGCACCGGGACAGGGGCAGGCGAGCAGTACTTC.

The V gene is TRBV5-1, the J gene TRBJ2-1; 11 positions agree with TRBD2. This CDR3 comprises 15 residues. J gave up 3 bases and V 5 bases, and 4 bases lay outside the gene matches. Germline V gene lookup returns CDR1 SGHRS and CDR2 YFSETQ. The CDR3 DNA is TGCGCCAGCAGACCTACTAGCGGGAGCTACAATGAGCAGTTCTTC. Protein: CASRPTSGSYNEQFF.